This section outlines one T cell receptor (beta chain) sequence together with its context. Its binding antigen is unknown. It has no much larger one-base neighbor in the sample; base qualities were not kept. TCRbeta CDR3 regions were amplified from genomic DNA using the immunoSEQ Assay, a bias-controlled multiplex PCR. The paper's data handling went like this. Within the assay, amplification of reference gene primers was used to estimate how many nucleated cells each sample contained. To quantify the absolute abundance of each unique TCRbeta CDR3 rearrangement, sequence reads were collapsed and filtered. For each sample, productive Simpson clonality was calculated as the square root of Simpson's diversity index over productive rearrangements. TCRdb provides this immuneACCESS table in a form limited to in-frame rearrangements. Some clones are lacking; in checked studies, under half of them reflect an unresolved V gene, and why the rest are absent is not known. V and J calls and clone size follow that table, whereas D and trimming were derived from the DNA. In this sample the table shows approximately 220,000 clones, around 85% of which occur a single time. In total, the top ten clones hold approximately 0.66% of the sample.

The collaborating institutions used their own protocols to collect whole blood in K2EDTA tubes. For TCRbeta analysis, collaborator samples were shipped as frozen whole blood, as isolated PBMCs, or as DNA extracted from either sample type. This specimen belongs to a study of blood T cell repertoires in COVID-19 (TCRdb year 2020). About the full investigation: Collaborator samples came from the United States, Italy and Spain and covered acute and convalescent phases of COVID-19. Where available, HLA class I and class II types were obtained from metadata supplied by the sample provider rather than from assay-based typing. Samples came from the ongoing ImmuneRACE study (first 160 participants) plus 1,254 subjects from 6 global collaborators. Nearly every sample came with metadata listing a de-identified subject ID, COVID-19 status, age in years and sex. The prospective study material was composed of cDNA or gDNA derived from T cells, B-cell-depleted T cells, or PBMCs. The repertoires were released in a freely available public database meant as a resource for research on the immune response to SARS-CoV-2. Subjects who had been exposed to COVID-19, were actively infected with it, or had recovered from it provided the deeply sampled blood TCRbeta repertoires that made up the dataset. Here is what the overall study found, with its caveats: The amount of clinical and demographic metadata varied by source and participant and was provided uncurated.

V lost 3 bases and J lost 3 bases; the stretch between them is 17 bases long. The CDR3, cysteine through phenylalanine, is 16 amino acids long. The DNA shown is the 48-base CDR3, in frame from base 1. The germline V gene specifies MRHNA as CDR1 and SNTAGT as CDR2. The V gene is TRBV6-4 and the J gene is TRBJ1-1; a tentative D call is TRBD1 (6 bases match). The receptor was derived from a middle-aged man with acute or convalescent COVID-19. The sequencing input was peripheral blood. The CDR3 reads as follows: CASSEGLTGSYTEAFF. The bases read TGTGCCAGCAGTGAAGGGCTCACAGGGTCGTACACTGAAGCTTTCTTT.